Listed below are T cell receptor beta chains from one sample, sequenced in a study of blood T cell repertoires in COVID-19. Generated by immunoSEQ multiplex PCR, the TCRdb table keeps only in-frame clones and is missing some. Of about 280,000 clones listed, roughly 88% are singletons. Sequencing was performed on peripheral blood. The receptors originated from a woman in her 30s with active or convalescent COVID-19. Both conserved end residues are part of each CDR3. D genes are given only for firm matches. Rows may omit the clone size; those that give it use once, few, many or a size class.

TGTGCCAGCAGCACGACAGGGGGCAATCAGCCCCAGCATTTT	CASSTTGGNQPQHF	TRBJ1-5	TRBD1	TRBV7-9	few
TGTGCCAGCAGCACAGGGCCCAGGGGCTACACCTTC	CASSTGPRGYTF	TRBJ1-2	NA	TRBV27	NA
TGTGCCAGCAGTGAGACCTTAGGGGGACAGCCCCAGCATTTT	CASSETLGGQPQHF	TRBJ1-5	NA	TRBV6-1	NA
TGCAGCGTTGGACAAAATCAGCCCGGACAGATAATCTACACCTTC	CSVGQNQPGQIIYTF	TRBJ1-2	NA	TRBV29-1	NA
TGTGCCAGCAGGCGACAGGGGGCGATCCAAGAGACCCAGTACTTC	CASRRQGAIQETQYF	TRBJ2-5	TRBD1	TRBV27	few
TGTGCCAGCAGCTTGGTGGGGTCAGCGGGAGAAAAACTGTTTTTT	CASSLVGSAGEKLFF	TRBJ1-4	NA	TRBV5-6	NA
TGTGCCAGCTCACCACCGGTCGACGGGAACTATGGCTACACCTTC	CASSPPVDGNYGYTF	TRBJ1-2	NA	TRBV18	NA
TGTGCCACCAGTGATGGGACACGACTTAATGAAAAACTGTTTTTT	CATSDGTRLNEKLFF	TRBJ1-4	NA	TRBV24-1	few
TGTGCCAGCAGTACCGGACAGGGGGTCTACGAGCAGTACTTC	CASSTGQGVYEQYF	TRBJ2-7	TRBD1	TRBV6-5	NA
TGCGCCAGCAGCCAAGGGCGGGGCTATAATTCACCCCTCCACTTT	CASSQGRGYNSPLHF	TRBJ1-6	NA	TRBV4-3	NA
TGTGCCAGCGGCGGAACTCCCCGGCAGCCCCAGCATTTT	CASGGTPRQPQHF	TRBJ1-5	NA	TRBV3-1/TRBV3-2	NA
TGTGCCAGCAGCTTAGCGGGGAAGGTGGACTATGGCTACACCTTC	CASSLAGKVDYGYTF	TRBJ1-2	NA	TRBV13	once
TGTGCCAGCAGCTTCCCCCAGGGCAGGCCTGGGGAGACCCAGTACTTC	CASSFPQGRPGETQYF	TRBJ2-5	NA	TRBV7-9	NA
TGTGCCAGCAGTTACCGGCAGGGCTATGGCTACACCTTC	CASSYRQGYGYTF	TRBJ1-2	NA	TRBV27	NA
TGCAGCGTTGACAGGGGCCCTAACTATGGCTACACCTTC	CSVDRGPNYGYTF	TRBJ1-2	NA	TRBV29-1	NA
TGTGCCAGCAGCCAAGAGCGGGTGAAAACGGCAACTAATGAAAAACTGTTTTTT	CASSQERVKTATNEKLFF	TRBJ1-4	NA	TRBV14	NA
TGTGCCACCAGCAGAGTTACGGGGGGCACTGAAGCTTTCTTT	CATSRVTGGTEAFF	TRBJ1-1	NA	TRBV15	few
TGTGCCAGCAGCTCCTTGGACAGGTATATAGAAGAGACCCAGTACTTC	CASSSLDRYIEETQYF	TRBJ2-5	TRBD1	TRBV7-2	NA
TGTGCCAGCAGCCCACTAGCGGGGGCGAACACCGGGGAGCTGTTTTTT	CASSPLAGANTGELFF	TRBJ2-2	TRBD2	TRBV9	NA
TGTGCCTGGAGTGTTGAGACAGGGGGGGTGCATGGCTACACCTTC	CAWSVETGGVHGYTF	TRBJ1-2	TRBD1	TRBV30	once
TGTGCCAGCAGCGCAGGGGGCGGGAACACTGAAGCTTTCTTT	CASSAGGGNTEAFF	TRBJ1-1	TRBD1	TRBV5-4	NA
TGTGCCTGGAGGAGGGAAAAGAACACTGAAGCTTTCTTT	CAWRREKNTEAFF	TRBJ1-1	NA	TRBV30	NA
TGCAGCGTTGATGTGGGACAGTCGAATTATGGCTACACCTTC	CSVDVGQSNYGYTF	TRBJ1-2	TRBD1	TRBV29-1	NA
TGTGCCAGCAGCTCCACCGACAGAGACAATGAAAAACTGTTTTTT	CASSSTDRDNEKLFF	TRBJ1-4	NA	TRBV11-2	NA
TGTGCCAGCAGCCAAGAAACGACAGGGTGTAACTACGAGCAGTACTTC	CASSQETTGCNYEQYF	TRBJ2-7	TRBD1	TRBV3-1/TRBV3-2	NA
TGTGCCAGCGGGAGAGGTGGAAACACCATATATTTT	CASGRGGNTIYF	TRBJ1-3	NA	TRBV6-5	once
TGTGCCTGGAGTGTTAGTAGAACTAGCGGGGGGGCCCAAGAGACCCAGTACTTC	CAWSVSRTSGGAQETQYF	TRBJ2-5	TRBD2	TRBV30	NA
TGTGCCACCAGTGGGGCCCTCAAGGCAGATACGCAGTATTTT	CATSGALKADTQYF	TRBJ2-3	NA	TRBV24-1	NA
TGTGCCACCAGTGATACTACTAGCGCTACGCAGTATTTT	CATSDTTSATQYF	TRBJ2-3	TRBD2	TRBV24-1	NA
TGTGCCAGAGCGGGGGGGCTCGATGAGCAGTTCTTC	CARAGGLDEQFF	TRBJ2-1	TRBD2	TRBV2	NA
TGTGCCAGCAGCTTGGACAGGGGGGTAGCGTCGGATGGCTACACCTTC	CASSLDRGVASDGYTF	TRBJ1-2	TRBD1	TRBV5-5	NA
TGTGCCAGCAGCAAAGGGGGGGACACTGAAGCTTTCTTT	CASSKGGDTEAFF	TRBJ1-1	NA	TRBV6-5	once
TGTGCCAGCAGCCAGGGTGTATCCACTGAAGCTTTCTTT	CASSQGVSTEAFF	TRBJ1-1	NA	TRBV9	few
TGTGCCAGTAGTATTAGTGGAGATACGCAGTATTTT	CASSISGDTQYF	TRBJ2-3	NA	TRBV19	NA
TGTGCCAGCAGTGTCGGGGGTACGGACACTGAAGCTTTCTTT	CASSVGGTDTEAFF	TRBJ1-1	NA	TRBV2	NA
TGTGCCAGCAGTGCCCGGGACAGGGGTACTTCACCCCTCCACTTT	CASSARDRGTSPLHF	TRBJ1-6	TRBD1	TRBV2	few
TGCAGTGCTAGTGGGCTAGCGGGGGGGCCGAGAAATGAGCAGTTCTTC	CSASGLAGGPRNEQFF	TRBJ2-1	TRBD2	TRBV20-1	NA
TGCGCCAGCAGCTTGAGCGGGGGGGCCCCCTCGCCCACAGATACGCAGTATTTT	CASSLSGGAPSPTDTQYF	TRBJ2-3	TRBD2	TRBV5-1	NA
TGCGCCAGCAGCCAAGATGCTAGCGGGGGCCTCCGAGAGACCCAGTACTTC	CASSQDASGGLRETQYF	TRBJ2-5	TRBD2	TRBV4-3	NA
TGTGCCAGCAGTTACCGGCAGGGGGCGAGCAATCAGCCCCAGCATTTT	CASSYRQGASNQPQHF	TRBJ1-5	TRBD1	TRBV6-2/TRBV6-3	NA
TGCGCCAGCAGCTCCCGACTCGCGGATACGCAGTATTTT	CASSSRLADTQYF	TRBJ2-3	NA	TRBV5-1	NA
TGTGCCAGCAGCTTAACGGACAGCACCGGGGAGCTGTTTTTT	CASSLTDSTGELFF	TRBJ2-2	NA	TRBV7-3	NA
TGCGCCAGCAGCTCCACAGGGGTCATGAACACTGAAGCTTTCTTT	CASSSTGVMNTEAFF	TRBJ1-1	TRBD1	TRBV5-1	NA
TGTGCCAGCAGCAGTCCCGGAGGGAACACTGAAGCTTTCTTT	CASSSPGGNTEAFF	TRBJ1-1	NA	TRBV6-6	NA
TGTGCCAGCAGCTTGAGGAGGGGCGGGGAGCTGTTTTTT	CASSLRRGGELFF	TRBJ2-2	NA	TRBV7-2	NA
TGTGCCAGCAGTTTGGACAGGAACACTGAAGCTTTCTTT	CASSLDRNTEAFF	TRBJ1-1	NA	TRBV6-4	NA
TGTGCCTGGAGATCAGGGGGAACAAACGAGCAGTACTTC	CAWRSGGTNEQYF	TRBJ2-7	TRBD1	TRBV30	NA
TGTGCCAGCAGCCCGGACAGGGCTAACACCGGGGAGCTGTTTTTT	CASSPDRANTGELFF	TRBJ2-2	TRBD1	TRBV28	NA
TGTGCCAGCAGTGACCTTAGAGATCAAGAGACCCAGTACTTC	CASSDLRDQETQYF	TRBJ2-5	NA	TRBV25-1	NA
TGTGCCAGCAGCCCACTAGGAGTTGATTCACCCCTCCACTTT	CASSPLGVDSPLHF	TRBJ1-6	NA	TRBV3-1/TRBV3-2	NA